The table lists the clone carrying this T cell receptor (beta chain) with a count of one. These data are taken from a study of blood T cell repertoires in COVID-19. Study-wide context: The United States, Italy and Spain supplied acute and convalescent COVID-19 samples. PBMCs, B-cell-depleted T cells, or T cells were the source of the cDNA or gDNA that made up the material.

While infection was still active, Seattle patients were enrolled and then followed longitudinally. The CDR3 totals 14 residues. V lost 4 bases to trimming and J lost 0 bases, with 10 bases between them. Per germline, CDR1 LGHNT and CDR2 FRNRAP. Under the authors' procedure: From reference gene primer amplification, estimates of nucleated cell counts were derived. Method: immunoSEQ multiplex PCR; TCRdb's copy keeps in-frame clones and lacks some. V, J and clone size reflect that table, while D and trimming were determined from the DNA. This repertoire shows about 180,000 clones, about 81% found once; its top ten account for 12%.

This TCR came from a woman older than 75 with COVID-19, enrolled during active disease. The V and J genes are TRBV12-5 and TRBJ2-7; D not certain. The sample comprised peripheral blood. CDR3 nucleotides: TGTGCTAGTGGTTCAGGTTCGAGCTCCTACGAGCAGTACTTC. Translating gives CASGSGSSSYEQYF.